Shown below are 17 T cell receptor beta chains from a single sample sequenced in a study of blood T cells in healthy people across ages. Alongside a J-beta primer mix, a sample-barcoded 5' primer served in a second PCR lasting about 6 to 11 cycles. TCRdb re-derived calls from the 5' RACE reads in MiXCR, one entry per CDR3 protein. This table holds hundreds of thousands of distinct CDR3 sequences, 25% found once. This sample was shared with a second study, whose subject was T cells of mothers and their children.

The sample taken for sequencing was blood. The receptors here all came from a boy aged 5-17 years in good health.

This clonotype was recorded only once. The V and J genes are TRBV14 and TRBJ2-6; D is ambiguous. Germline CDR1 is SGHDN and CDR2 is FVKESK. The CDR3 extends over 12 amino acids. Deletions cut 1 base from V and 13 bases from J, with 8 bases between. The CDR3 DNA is TGTGCCAGCAGCCAAGGGTCGAGAGTCCTGACTTTC. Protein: CASSQGSRVLTF. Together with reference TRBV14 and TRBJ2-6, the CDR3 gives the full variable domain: EAGVTQFPSHSVIEKGQTVTLRCDPISGHDNLYWYRRVMGKEIKFLLHFVKESKQDESGMPNNRFLAERTGGTYSTLKVQPAELEDSGVYFCASSQGSRVLTFGAGSRLTVL.

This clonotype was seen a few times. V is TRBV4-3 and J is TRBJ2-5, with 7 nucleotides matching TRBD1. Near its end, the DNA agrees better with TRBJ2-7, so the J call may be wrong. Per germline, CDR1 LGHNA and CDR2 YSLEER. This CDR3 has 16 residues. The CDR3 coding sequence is TGCGCCAGCAGCCAAGATAGGGGGACAGTGTCCTACGAGCAGTACTTC. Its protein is CASSQDRGTVSYEQYF.

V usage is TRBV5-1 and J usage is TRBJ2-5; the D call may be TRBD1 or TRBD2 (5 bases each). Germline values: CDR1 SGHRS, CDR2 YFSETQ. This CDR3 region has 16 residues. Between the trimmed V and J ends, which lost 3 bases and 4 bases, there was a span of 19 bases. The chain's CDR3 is CASSSSGTGNLETQYF. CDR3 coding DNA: TGCGCCAGCAGCTCCTCCGGGACGGGAAACTTAGAGACCCAGTACTTC.

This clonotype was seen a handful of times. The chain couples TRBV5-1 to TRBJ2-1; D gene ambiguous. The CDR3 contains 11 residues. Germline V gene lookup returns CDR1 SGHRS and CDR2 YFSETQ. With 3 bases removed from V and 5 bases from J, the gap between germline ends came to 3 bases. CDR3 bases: TGCGCCAGCAGCTGGAACAATGAGCAGTTCTTC. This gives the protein CASSWNNEQFF.

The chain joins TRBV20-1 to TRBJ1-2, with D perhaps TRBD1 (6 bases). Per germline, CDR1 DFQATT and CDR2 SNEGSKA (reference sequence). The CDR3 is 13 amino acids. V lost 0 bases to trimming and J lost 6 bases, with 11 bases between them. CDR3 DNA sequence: TGCAGTGCTAGAGACAGACAGGTGAATGGCTACACCTTC. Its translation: CSARDRQVNGYTF.

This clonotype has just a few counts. The CDR3 loop is CASSLWDSESYEQYF. CDR3 DNA: TGTGCCAGCAGTTTATGGGACAGTGAGAGCTACGAGCAGTACTTC. This chain links TRBV6-6 with TRBJ2-7; 7 bases line up with TRBD1. V lost 4 bases, J lost 3 bases, and 9 bases stayed unmatched. CDR3 length: 15 amino acids. Germline V CDR1 and CDR2: MNHNY, SVGAGI (reference sequence).

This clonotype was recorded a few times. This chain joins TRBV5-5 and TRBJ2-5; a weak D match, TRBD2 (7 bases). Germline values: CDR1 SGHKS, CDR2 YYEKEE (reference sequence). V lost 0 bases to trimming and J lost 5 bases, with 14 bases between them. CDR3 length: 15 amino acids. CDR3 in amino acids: CASSLGFGGQETQYF. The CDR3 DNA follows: TGTGCCAGCAGCTTGGGTTTCGGGGGGCAGGAGACCCAGTACTTC.

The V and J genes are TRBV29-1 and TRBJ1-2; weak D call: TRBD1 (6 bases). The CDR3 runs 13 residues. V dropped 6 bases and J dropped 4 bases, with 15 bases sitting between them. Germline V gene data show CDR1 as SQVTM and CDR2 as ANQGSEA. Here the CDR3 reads CSVHRERGYGYTF. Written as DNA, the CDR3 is TGCAGCGTACACAGGGAGAGGGGCTATGGCTACACCTTC.

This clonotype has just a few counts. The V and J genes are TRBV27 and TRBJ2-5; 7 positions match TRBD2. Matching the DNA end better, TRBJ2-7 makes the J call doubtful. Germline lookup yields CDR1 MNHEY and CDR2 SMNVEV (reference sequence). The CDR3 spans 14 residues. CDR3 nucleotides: TGTGCCAGCAGTTCCCGGGACTATACCTACGAGCAGTACTTC. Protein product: CASSSRDYTYEQYF.

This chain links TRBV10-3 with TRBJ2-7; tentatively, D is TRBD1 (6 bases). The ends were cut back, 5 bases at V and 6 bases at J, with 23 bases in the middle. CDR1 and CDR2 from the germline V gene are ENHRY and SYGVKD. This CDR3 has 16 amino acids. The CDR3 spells CAISSPNPDRTGEQYF. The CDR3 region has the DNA TGTGCCATCAGTTCCCCGAACCCCGACAGGACTGGCGAGCAGTACTTC.

CDR3 DNA sequence: TGTGCCAGCATACATACCAGGGACGGAGGAAGCTACGAGCAGTACTTC. Residues: CASIHTRDGGSYEQYF. The V call is TRBV2, the J call TRBJ2-7, with D perhaps being TRBD1 or TRBD2 (5 bases each). This CDR3 contains 16 residues. Looked up from germline, CDR1 is SNHLY and CDR2 is FYNNEI. V lost 7 bases and J lost 3, with 22 bases in between.

CDR3 in amino acids: CASSLVIGSGANVLTF. CDR3 sequence (DNA): TGTGCCAGCAGTTTAGTTATTGGGTCTGGGGCCAACGTCCTGACTTTC. The rearrangement joins TRBV28 to TRBJ2-6; no definite D call. The length of the CDR3 is 16 residues. V gave up 2 bases and J gave up 1 base, with 9 bases separating them. CDR1 and CDR2 from the germline V gene are MDHEN and SYDVKM.

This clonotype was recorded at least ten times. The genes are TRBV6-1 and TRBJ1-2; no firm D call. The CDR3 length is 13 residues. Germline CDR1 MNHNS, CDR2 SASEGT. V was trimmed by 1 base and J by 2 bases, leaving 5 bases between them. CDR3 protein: CASSEGYNYGYTF. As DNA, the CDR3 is TGTGCCAGCAGTGAAGGATACAACTATGGCTACACCTTC.

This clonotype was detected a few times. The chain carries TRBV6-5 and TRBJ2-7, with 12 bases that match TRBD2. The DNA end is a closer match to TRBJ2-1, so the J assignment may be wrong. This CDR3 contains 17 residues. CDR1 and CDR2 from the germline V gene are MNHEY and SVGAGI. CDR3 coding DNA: TGTGCCAGCAGTTACTATCTACTAGCGGGGGGAAACAATGAGCAGTTCTTC. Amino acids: CASSYYLLAGGNNEQFF.

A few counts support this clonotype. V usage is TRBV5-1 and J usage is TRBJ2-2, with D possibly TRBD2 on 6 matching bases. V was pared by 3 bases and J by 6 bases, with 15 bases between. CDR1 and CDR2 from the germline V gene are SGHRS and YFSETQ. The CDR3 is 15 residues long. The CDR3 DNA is TGCGCCAGCAGCTCCTCCCGACTAGTTCCCGGGGAGCTGTTTTTT. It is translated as CASSSSRLVPGELFF.

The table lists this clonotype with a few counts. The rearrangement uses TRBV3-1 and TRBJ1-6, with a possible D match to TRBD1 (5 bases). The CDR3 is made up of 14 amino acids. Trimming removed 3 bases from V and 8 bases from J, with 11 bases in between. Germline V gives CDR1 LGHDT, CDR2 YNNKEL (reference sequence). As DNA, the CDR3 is TGTGCCAGCAGCCAGGCAGGGCGCGATTCACCCCTCCACTTT. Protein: CASSQAGRDSPLHF. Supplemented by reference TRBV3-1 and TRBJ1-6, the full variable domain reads DTAVSQTPKYLVTQMGNDKSIKCEQNLGHDTMYWYKQDSKKFLKIMFSYNNKELIINETVPNRFSPKSPDKAHLNLHINSLELGDSAVYFCASSQAGRDSPLHFGNGTRLTVT.

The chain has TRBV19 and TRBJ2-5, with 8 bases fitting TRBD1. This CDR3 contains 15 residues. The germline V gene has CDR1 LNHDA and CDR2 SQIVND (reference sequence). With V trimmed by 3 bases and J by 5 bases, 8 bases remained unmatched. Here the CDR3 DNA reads TGTGCCAGTAGTATCCCAGGGGGCGCCGGGGAGACCCAGTACTTC. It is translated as CASSIPGGAGETQYF.